The 22 T cell receptor beta chains reported below all come from one sample, sequenced in a study of blood T cell repertoires in COVID-19 (TCRdb year 2020). Libraries were made using the immunoSEQ multiplex PCR assay. In its TCRdb copy, this immuneACCESS table keeps in-frame sequences only and misses some clones. Where compared with another copy, unresolved V genes explain less than half of these, and the others have no known cause. Present in this sample are 200,000 or so clones, approximately 80% of which were seen just once. About 1.3% of the sample is in the top ten clones. Sequencing was performed on PBMCs or T cells enriched from blood (not recorded which). These receptors originate from a middle-aged woman with acute COVID-19.

The chain has TRBV10-3 and TRBJ2-7; 8 positions match TRBD2. The CDR3 spans 16 residues. Per germline, CDR1 ENHRY and CDR2 SYGVKD. Unmatched junction bases numbered 4, after V lost 0 bases and J lost 0 bases. In DNA, the CDR3 is TGTGCCATCAGTGAGTCGGGCGGGGGGACCTCCTACGAGCAGTACTTC. As protein: CAISESGGGTSYEQYF.

The J gene is TRBJ2-1, the V gene TRBV3-1 (or the pseudogene TRBV3-2); 8 positions agree with TRBD2. This CDR3 is built from 15 residues. The germline CDR1 and CDR2 sequences are LGHDT and YNNKEL (reference sequence). V dropped 4 bases and J dropped 3; count of bases not matched to a gene: 5. CDR3 coding DNA: TGTGCCAGCAGCCCCAGCGGGAGAATCTACAATGAGCAGTTCTTC. Translating it yields CASSPSGRIYNEQFF.

This clone has a handful of counts. V is TRBV19 and J is TRBJ2-7, with D perhaps matching TRBD1 (6 bases). The CDR3 spans 14 residues. The germline V and J ends were trimmed by 4 bases and 0 bases, with 10 bases remaining between them. Per germline, CDR1 LNHDA and CDR2 SQIVND (reference sequence). CDR3 residues: CASSTSTGSYEQYF. The CDR3 DNA sequence: TGTGCCAGTAGTACTTCGACAGGCTCCTACGAGCAGTACTTC. The entire variable domain, with the rest obtained from reference TRBV19 and TRBJ2-7, is as follows: DGGITQSPKYLFRKEGQNVTLSCEQNLNHDAMYWYRQDPGQGLRLIYYSQIVNDFQKGDIAEGYSVSREKKESFPLTVTSAQKNPTAFYLCASSTSTGSYEQYFGPGTRLTVT.

The J gene is TRBJ2-1, the V gene TRBV5-4; D possibly corresponds to TRBD2 (6 bases). Germline V CDR1 and CDR2: SGHNT, YYREEE (reference sequence). The CDR3 totals 14 residues. Trimming took 4 bases from V and 5 from J, leaving 13 bases between them. The CDR3, as DNA: TGTGCCAGCAGCACGGGACTCGGTGACAATGAGCAGTTCTTC. It specifies CASSTGLGDNEQFF.

The genes are TRBV3-1 (or the pseudogene TRBV3-2) and TRBJ1-2; tentatively, D is TRBD1 (6 bases). The germline V gene encodes CDR1 LGHDT and CDR2 YNNKEL (reference sequence). V lost 0 bases and J lost 2, with 10 bases in between. This CDR3 spans 15 amino acids. The CDR3, as DNA: TGTGCCAGCAGCCAAGACAGGGGATTGAACTATGGCTACACCTTC. Amino acids: CASSQDRGLNYGYTF.

The rearrangement joins TRBV4-1 to TRBJ1-3; TRBD1 is a possible D gene (6 bases). Germline V CDR1 and CDR2: MGHRA, YSYEKL. The V end was cut by 3 bases, the J end by 2 bases, with 20 bases between. The CDR3 runs to 18 residues. This CDR3 is CASSHFPGGGQAGNTIYF. CDR3 nucleotides: TGCGCCAGCAGCCATTTTCCTGGGGGGGGGCAAGCTGGAAACACCATATATTTT.

This clone appeared once. This rearrangement joins TRBV25-1 to TRBJ2-7; D gene ambiguous. Germline V gene data show CDR1 as MGHDK and CDR2 as SYGVNS. The CDR3 covers 13 residues. V was pared by 6 bases and J by 0 bases, with 9 bases between. This chain's CDR3 is CASRSTDSYEQYF. The CDR3 DNA reads as TGTGCCAGCAGGAGCACTGACTCCTACGAGCAGTACTTC.

CDR3 bases: TGTGCCAGCACCCGAACAGGGGTCGGGGGCTACACCTTC. Translated: CASTRTGVGGYTF. The rearrangement joins TRBV6-5 to TRBJ1-2, with 7 bases aligning to TRBD1. Trimming removed 7 bases from V and 8 bases from J; junction bases left unmatched: 10. There are 13 residues in the CDR3. CDR1 MNHEY and CDR2 SVGAGI come from the germline V gene.

The genes are TRBV6-6 and TRBJ2-7; 11 bases match TRBD2. The CDR3 totals 13 residues. V was pared by 7 bases and J by 6 bases, with 5 bases of the junction left unmatched. Germline CDR1 is MNHNY and CDR2 is SVGAGI (reference sequence). CDR3 sequence: CASIGLAGGEQYF. CDR3 in DNA: TGTGCCAGCATTGGGCTAGCGGGAGGCGAGCAGTACTTC.

The rearrangement uses TRBV6-5 and TRBJ1-5; unclear D gene. The germline CDR1 and CDR2 sequences are MNHEY and SVGAGI. With 2 bases removed from V and 4 bases from J, the gap between germline ends came to 6 bases. The CDR3 contains 13 residues. Here the CDR3 reads CASSYDSNQPQHF. In DNA, the CDR3 is TGTGCCAGCAGTTACGATAGTAATCAGCCCCAGCATTTT.

The rearrangement joins TRBV7-2 to TRBJ2-1; 9 bases are a match to TRBD2. This CDR3 region has 14 residues. Germline CDR1 and CDR2: SGHTA and FQGNSA. The V and J ends lost 9 bases and 4 bases, in that order; junction bases with no gene match: 7. This chain's CDR3 is CASYSGGPYNEQFF. In DNA form, the CDR3 reads TGTGCCAGTTACAGCGGGGGGCCGTACAATGAGCAGTTCTTC.

V gene TRBV3-1 (or the pseudogene TRBV3-2) combines with J gene TRBJ1-2, with a possible D match to TRBD1 (5 bases). V was pared by 0 bases and J by 1 base, with 24 bases between. This CDR3 contains 20 residues. Germline-derived CDR1 and CDR2 are LGHDT and YNNKEL (reference sequence). CDR3 sequence: CASSQEAPVGGWSNNYGYTF. The CDR3 bases are TGTGCCAGCAGCCAAGAGGCCCCGGTGGGGGGTTGGAGTAATAACTATGGCTACACCTTC.

There are a few counts of this clone. The CDR3 DNA reads as TGTGCCAGCAGCTCAGGACAGGCCGGGACTAGCGCCTACGAGCAGTACTTC. Encoded protein: CASSSGQAGTSAYEQYF. This chain joins TRBV7-9 and TRBJ2-7; 10 bases are a match to TRBD2. This CDR3 region has 17 residues. After removal of 4 bases from V and 2 bases from J, the junction contained 11 bases not matched to a gene. CDR1 is SEHNR, CDR2 FQNEAQ, per germline (reference sequence).

Concerning this clone: Other nucleotide sequences in the sample specify the same CDR3. The rearrangement joins TRBV7-2 to TRBJ1-6, with D possibly being TRBD1 (6 bases). V dropped 5 bases and J dropped 4 bases, with 9 bases sitting between them. Germline CDR1 is SGHTA and CDR2 is FQGNSA. The CDR3 extends over 14 amino acids. Here the CDR3 DNA reads TGTGCCAGCAGCCCCGGACAGTATAATTCACCCCTCCACTTT. It codes for CASSPGQYNSPLHF.

This clone was seen a handful of times. The chain uses TRBV27 and TRBJ1-4, with 9 bases fitting TRBD1. V was pared by 7 bases and J by 8 bases, with 8 bases of the junction left unmatched. In germline, CDR1 is MNHEY, CDR2 SMNVEV (reference sequence). This CDR3 spans 14 amino acids. The CDR3 coding sequence is TGTGCCAGCACTATGGACAGGGGTAGCGAAAAACTGTTTTTT. Residues: CASTMDRGSEKLFF.

The chain couples TRBV19 to TRBJ2-2; TRBD1 might be the D (6 bases). CDR1 is LNHDA, CDR2 SQIVND, per germline (reference sequence). This CDR3 comprises 12 residues. V was clipped by 9 bases and J by 6 bases, with 11 bases between them. The CDR3, as DNA: TGTGCCAGCGTGGCAGGGGCCGGGGAGCTGTTTTTT. The encoded protein is CASVAGAGELFF. The whole variable domain, remainder taken from reference TRBV19 and TRBJ2-2, is DGGITQSPKYLFRKEGQNVTLSCEQNLNHDAMYWYRQDPGQGLRLIYYSQIVNDFQKGDIAEGYSVSREKKESFPLTVTSAQKNPTAFYLCASVAGAGELFFGEGSRLTVL.

J is TRBJ1-2 and V is TRBV19, with D unresolved. The CDR3 totals 14 residues. Looked up from germline, CDR1 is LNHDA and CDR2 is SQIVND (reference sequence). The V end lost 3 bases, the J end lost 0 bases, and 8 bases lay between the germline ends. The CDR3 DNA is TGTGCCAGTAGTATCTCGACAACTAACTATGGCTACACCTTC. The encoded protein is CASSISTTNYGYTF.

This clone was found once. The chain employs TRBV5-1 and TRBJ2-1; 10 bases agree with TRBD2. The CDR3 loop spans 14 amino acids. V trimming: 1 base; J trimming: 9 bases; junction bases outside the gene matches: 4. Per the germline V gene, CDR1 is SGHRS and CDR2 is YFSETQ. CDR3 DNA: TGCGCCAGCAGCTTGACTAGCGGGATTACTGAGCAGTTCTTC. This translates into CASSLTSGITEQFF.

This chain uses TRBV6-2 or TRBV6-3 with TRBJ1-6, with 9 bases identical to TRBD1. J lost 9 bases, V lost 5 bases, and 5 bases had no gene match. The CDR3 length is 14 residues. Germline loops: CDR1 MNHEY, CDR2 SVGEGT. CDR3 nucleotide sequence: TGTGCCAGCAGTCCGGGACAGGGCTTTTCACCCCTCCACTTT. Amino acids: CASSPGQGFSPLHF.

V is TRBV15 and J is TRBJ1-2; D gene uncertain. V dropped 1 base and J dropped 3 bases, with 6 bases sitting between them. The CDR3 runs to 13 residues. Germline assignment: CDR1 LNHNV and CDR2 YYDKDF (reference sequence). This CDR3 is CATSRGGYYGYTF. CDR3 in DNA: TGTGCCACCAGCAGAGGCGGGTACTATGGCTACACCTTC. Complete variable domain (other parts from reference TRBV15 and TRBJ1-2): DAMVIQNPRYQVTQFGKPVTLSCSQTLNHNVMYWYQQKSSQAPKLLFHYYDKDFNNEADTPDNFQSRRPNTSFCFLDIRSPGLGDTAMYLCATSRGGYYGYTFGSGTRLTVV.

The gene calls are TRBV6-5 and TRBJ2-1, with D possibly TRBD1 on 6 matching bases. V was clipped by 4 bases and J by 4 bases, with 14 bases between them. Germline-derived CDR1 and CDR2 are MNHEY and SVGAGI. The CDR3 has 15 residues. The CDR3 here is CASSSSGQPYNEQFF. The CDR3 DNA follows: TGTGCCAGCAGTTCCTCGGGACAACCTTACAATGAGCAGTTCTTC.

The chain has TRBV12-3 or TRBV12-4 and TRBJ1-5; D is ambiguous. This CDR3 contains 12 residues. The V and J ends lost 5 bases and 4 bases respectively, with 6 bases between them. DNA of the CDR3: TGTGCCAGCAGTCCACGGAATCAGCCCCAGCATTTT. It translates to CASSPRNQPQHF.